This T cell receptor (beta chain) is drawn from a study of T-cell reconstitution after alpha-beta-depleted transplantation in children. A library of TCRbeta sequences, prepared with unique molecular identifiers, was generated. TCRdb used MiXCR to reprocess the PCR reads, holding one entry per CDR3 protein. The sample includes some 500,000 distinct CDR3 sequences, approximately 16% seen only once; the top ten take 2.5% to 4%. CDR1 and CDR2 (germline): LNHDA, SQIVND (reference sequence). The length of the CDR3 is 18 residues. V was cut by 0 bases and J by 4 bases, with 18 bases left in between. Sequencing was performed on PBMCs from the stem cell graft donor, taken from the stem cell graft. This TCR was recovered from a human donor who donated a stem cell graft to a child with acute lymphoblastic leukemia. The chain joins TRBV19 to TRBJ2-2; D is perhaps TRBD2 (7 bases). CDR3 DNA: TGTGCCAGTAGTATAGATGAGGCCGGGGGGCGAGGCACCGGGGAGCTGTTTTTT. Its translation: CASSIDEAGGRGTGELFF.